This T cell receptor beta chain was observed in a study of blood T cell repertoires in COVID-19. Across the whole study: Sources were T cells, B-cell-depleted T cells, or PBMCs; the material itself was cDNA or gDNA.

Germline V gives CDR1 SGHKS, CDR2 YYEKEE (reference sequence). V gave up 3 bases and J gave up 4 bases, with 13 bases separating them. This CDR3 is 15 amino acids long. Authors' data handling: By means of reference gene primer amplification, nucleated cell counts were estimated. Assay: immunoSEQ multiplex PCR; the TCRdb copy retains only in-frame clones and omits some. D and trimming come from the DNA, and the V and J calls and clone size come from that table. The table records some 160,000 clones, almost 80% of them present only once. The rearrangement joins TRBV5-5 to TRBJ2-2; D is perhaps TRBD1 (6 bases). The TCR sequence derives from a man between 45 and 60 years old with active or convalescent COVID-19. Sequenced input: peripheral blood. The CDR3 DNA sequence: TGTGCCAGCAGCTCCCCGGGACACGTCACCGGGGAGCTGTTTTTT. It translates to CASSSPGHVTGELFF.